The clone carrying this T cell receptor (beta chain) showed up just a few times. The data stem from a study of blood T cell repertoires in COVID-19. Across the whole study: Whether acute or convalescent, the COVID-19 samples came from the United States, Italy and Spain. The cDNA or gDNA used as material had been derived from T cells, B-cell-depleted T cells, or PBMCs.

Methods used by the authors: Amplified reference gene primers provided the basis for estimating nucleated cell counts. Only in-frame clones appear in the TCRdb table, and some are missing; sequencing was by immunoSEQ multiplex PCR. V and J calls and clone size come straight from that table; D and trimming were deduced from the DNA. The table lists over 200,000 clones, 70% to 85% of them singletons. The CDR3 loop spans 11 amino acids. Trimming cost V 6 bases and J 9 bases, with 9 bases left between them. This chain links TRBV12-3 or TRBV12-4 with TRBJ1-3, with D perhaps TRBD1 (5 bases). Material for sequencing was peripheral blood. This TCR was sampled from a woman of 80 years or more with acute or convalescent COVID-19. The CDR3 protein is CASSPGGTIYF. The CDR3 DNA reads as TGTGCCAGCAGCCCCGGGGGCACCATATATTTT.